This T cell receptor (beta chain) was profiled in a study of control samples from healthy donors and cancer patients. This clone was picked up one time. The CDR3 runs 13 residues. CDR1 SNHLY and CDR2 FYNNEI come from the germline V gene. V lost 6 bases to trimming and J lost 2 bases, with 10 bases between them. The assay was immunoSEQ multiplex PCR, and TCRdb's table has in-frame clones only and misses some. The sample has some 74,000 clones; about 94% are singletons. The specimen sequenced was blood. The source is a woman in her twenties or thirties in good health. The chain links TRBV2 to TRBJ1-2, with D tentatively TRBD1 (6 bases). The DNA for the CDR3 is TGTGCCAGCAGGGACAGTTCCAACTATGGCTACACCTTC. Protein product: CASRDSSNYGYTF.